Listed below are T cell receptor beta chains from one sample, sequenced in a study of cytomegalovirus exposure and HLA in healthy donors. TCRdb's table, derived via immunoSEQ multiplex PCR, lists solely in-frame clones and lacks some. The sample includes 85,000 to 120,000 clones, about 85% of them seen just once. The sequenced sample was PBMCs. These receptor sequences come from a young woman in good health and CMV-seropositive. Each CDR3 is given with its conserved first and last residue. D genes are given only for firm matches. A clone size is listed for some rows: how often the clone was seen (once, few, many), or a class if it is expanded.

j_gene	v_gene	d_gene	abundance	CDR3nt	CDR3aa
TRBJ1-2	TRBV19	.	.	TGTGCCGCCAAAACCCAGGCGGGGGACTATGGCTACACCTTC	CAAKTQAGDYGYTF
TRBJ2-3	TRBV5-4	.	.	TGTGCCAGCAGCTGGACAGTGGGGGGCACAGATACGCAGTATTTT	CASSWTVGGTDTQYF
TRBJ2-1	TRBV7-9	TRBD1	.	TGTGCCAGCAGCGGGGACAGGGACGGTCGGTCCTACAATGAGCAGTTCTTC	CASSGDRDGRSYNEQFF
TRBJ1-1	TRBV5-1	.	.	TGCGCCAGCAGCTTTTTGGTAACAACTGAAGCTTTCTTT	CASSFLVTTEAFF
TRBJ1-1	TRBV6-1	.	.	TGTGCCAGCAGTGAGGGGGGGTTTTTAATGAACACTGAAGCTTTCTTT	CASSEGGFLMNTEAFF
TRBJ1-4	TRBV2	TRBD1	.	TGTGCCAGCGCCTGGACAGGGGGCTCTGAAAAACTGTTTTTT	CASAWTGGSEKLFF
TRBJ1-1	TRBV29-1	TRBD1	.	TGCAGCGTTGGGACAGGGGGGAGGAACACTGAAGCTTTCTTT	CSVGTGGRNTEAFF
TRBJ2-2	TRBV7-2	.	.	TGTGCCAGCAGCTTAGCGTGGCGGGCCGGGGAGCTGTTTTTT	CASSLAWRAGELFF
TRBJ1-1	TRBV5-4	TRBD1	.	TGTGCCACCTCACCGGGACAGGGTAACACTGAAGCTTTCTTT	CATSPGQGNTEAFF
TRBJ1-2	TRBV10-3	.	.	TGTGCCATCAGTGAGTCTGGAACCGGGAATATTGGCTACACCTTC	CAISESGTGNIGYTF
TRBJ1-5	TRBV4-2	TRBD1	.	TGTGCCAGCAGCGCCGGACAGGGGTCTCCTCAGCCCCAGCATTTT	CASSAGQGSPQPQHF
TRBJ1-2	TRBV18	.	.	TGTGCCAGCTCCTCGGGACGGGAGTATGGCTACACCTTC	CASSSGREYGYTF
TRBJ2-2	TRBV4-1	TRBD1	.	TGCGCCAGCAGCCATCAATCGACAGGGAACGGGGAGCTGTTTTTT	CASSHQSTGNGELFF
TRBJ2-1	TRBV2	TRBD2	.	TGTGCCAGCAGGGCACGGGGGGGCAACAATGAGCAGTTCTTC	CASRARGGNNEQFF
TRBJ1-5	TRBV7-2	.	.	TGTGCCAGCAGCTTAGTCGAGTCAGGGAATCAGCCCCAGCATTTT	CASSLVESGNQPQHF
TRBJ1-1	TRBV19	.	once	TGTGCCAGTAGATATTCGAACACTGAAGCTTTCTTT	CASRYSNTEAFF
TRBJ2-7	TRBV15	.	.	TGTGCCACCAGCAGAGAAAAGCTCTACGAGCAGTACTTC	CATSREKLYEQYF
TRBJ1-4	TRBV10-3	.	.	TGTGCCATCAGTGAGGCTACAGGAGTTAATGAAAAACTGTTTTTT	CAISEATGVNEKLFF
TRBJ1-1	TRBV5-1	TRBD1	.	TGCGCCAGCAGCTTGGATTCGGGCAGGGGGCGGGAGGCTTTCTTT	CASSLDSGRGREAFF
TRBJ2-7	TRBV27	.	.	TGTGCCAGCAGTTACAGGGAGTCCAACTACGAGCAGTACTTC	CASSYRESNYEQYF
TRBJ2-5	TRBV4-1	TRBD2	once	TGCGCCAGCAGCCAGTCCGGGACTAGCGGGGCTCAAGAGACCCAGTACTTC	CASSQSGTSGAQETQYF
TRBJ1-1	TRBV6-6	TRBD1	.	TGTGCCAGCAGAAATCGACAGGGGAACACTGAAGCTTTCTTT	CASRNRQGNTEAFF
TRBJ1-2	TRBV5-1	TRBD1	once	TGCGCCAGCAGCCCAGGACAGGGTGACTATGGCTACACCTTC	CASSPGQGDYGYTF
TRBJ2-7	TRBV5-4	TRBD1	.	TGTGCCAGCAGCCCGGGACAGAATCGGGTATTGGAGCAGTACTTC	CASSPGQNRVLEQYF
TRBJ2-7	TRBV6-1	.	.	TGTGCCATCGCAGGTTACGAGCAGTACTTC	CAIAGYEQYF
TRBJ2-3	TRBV27	TRBD1	.	TGTGCCAGCAGTTTCCTACGGGACAGTCTCACAGATACGCAGTATTTT	CASSFLRDSLTDTQYF
TRBJ2-1	TRBV6-5	.	once	TGTGCCAGCAGAACAGGACATCCCTACAATGAGCAGTTCTTC	CASRTGHPYNEQFF
TRBJ2-2	TRBV27	.	.	TGTGCCAGCAGTTTTCTCGGGATGAACACCGGGGAGCTGTTTTTT	CASSFLGMNTGELFF
TRBJ1-1	TRBV19	TRBD1	.	TGTGCCAGTAGTATCCGGACAGGGGACATGAACACTGAAGCTTTCTTT	CASSIRTGDMNTEAFF
TRBJ2-2	TRBV5-1	.	.	TGCGCCAGCAGCTTGCTAAGGACTAACACCGGGGAGCTGTTTTTT	CASSLLRTNTGELFF
TRBJ2-3	TRBV6-1	TRBD2	few	TGTGCCAGCAGGGAGACTAGCGGGGGACCCGATACGCAGTATTTT	CASRETSGGPDTQYF
TRBJ1-1	TRBV5-5	TRBD1	.	TGTGCCAGCAGCGATTTCACAGGGGGAAACACTGAAGCTTTCTTT	CASSDFTGGNTEAFF
TRBJ1-1	TRBV10-1	TRBD1	few	TGCGCGGACCGAATAACAGGGGGTCGAAACACTGAAGCTTTCTTT	CADRITGGRNTEAFF
TRBJ2-7	TRBV9	TRBD1	.	TGTGCCAGCAGCGTAGGGGACAGGGGTTACTACGAGCAGTACTTC	CASSVGDRGYYEQYF
TRBJ1-4	TRBV7-2	.	.	TGTGCCAGCAGCCCCCGGGCAGGGTACGAAAAACTGTTTTTT	CASSPRAGYEKLFF
TRBJ1-1	TRBV5-4	TRBD1	.	TGTGCCAGCAGCCGGTATGGGACAGGGGGCTTCATGAACACTGAAGCTTTCTTT	CASSRYGTGGFMNTEAFF
TRBJ1-1	TRBV7-9	TRBD1	.	TGTGCCAGCAGCTACAGGGGGAGGGCTTTCTTT	CASSYRGRAFF
TRBJ1-2	TRBV6-5	.	.	TGTGCCAGCAGTTACTCGATTGCGGGAACCCATGGCTACACCTTC	CASSYSIAGTHGYTF
TRBJ2-6	TRBV28	TRBD1	.	TGTGCCAGCAGCCCCGGGACAGTCGGTCTTGGGGCCAACGTCCTGACTTTC	CASSPGTVGLGANVLTF
TRBJ2-5	TRBV7-2	.	.	TGTGCCAGCAGACCGGGACACGGAAGGAACACCCAGTACTTC	CASRPGHGRNTQYF